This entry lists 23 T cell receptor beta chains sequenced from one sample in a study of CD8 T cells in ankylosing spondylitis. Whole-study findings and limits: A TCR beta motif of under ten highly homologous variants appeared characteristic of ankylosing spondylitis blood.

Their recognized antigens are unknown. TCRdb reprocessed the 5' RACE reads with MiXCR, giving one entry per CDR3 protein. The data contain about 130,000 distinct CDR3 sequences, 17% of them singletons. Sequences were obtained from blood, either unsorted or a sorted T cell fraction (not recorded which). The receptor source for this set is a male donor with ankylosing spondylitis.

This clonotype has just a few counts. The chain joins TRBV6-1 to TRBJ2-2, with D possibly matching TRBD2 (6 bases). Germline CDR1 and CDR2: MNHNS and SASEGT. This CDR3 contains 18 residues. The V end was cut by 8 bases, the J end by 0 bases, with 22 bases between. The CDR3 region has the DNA TGTGCCAGCCATAACGGGCCCCTTGGCGGGACGAACACCGGGGAGCTGTTTTTT. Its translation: CASHNGPLGGTNTGELFF.

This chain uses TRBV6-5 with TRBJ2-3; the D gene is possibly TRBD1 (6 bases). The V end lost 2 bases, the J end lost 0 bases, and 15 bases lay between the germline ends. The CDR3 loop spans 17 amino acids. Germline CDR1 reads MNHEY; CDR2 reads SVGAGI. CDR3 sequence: CASSYPPSGQSTDTQYF. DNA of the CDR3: TGTGCCAGCAGTTACCCGCCCTCAGGACAGAGCACAGATACGCAGTATTTT.

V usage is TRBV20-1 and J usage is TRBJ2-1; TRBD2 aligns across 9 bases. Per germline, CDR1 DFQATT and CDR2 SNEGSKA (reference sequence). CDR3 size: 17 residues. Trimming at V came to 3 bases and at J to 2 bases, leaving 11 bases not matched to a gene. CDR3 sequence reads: CSASPLGREGPYNEQFF. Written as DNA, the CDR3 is TGCAGTGCTAGCCCACTGGGGCGGGAGGGCCCCTACAATGAGCAGTTCTTC.

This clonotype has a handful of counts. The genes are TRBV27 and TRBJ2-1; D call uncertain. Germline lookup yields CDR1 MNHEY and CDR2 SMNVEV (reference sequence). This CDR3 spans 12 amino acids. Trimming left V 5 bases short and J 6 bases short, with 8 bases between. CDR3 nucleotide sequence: TGTGCCAGCAGTAGAACCCGCAATGAGCAGTTCTTC. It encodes CASSRTRNEQFF.

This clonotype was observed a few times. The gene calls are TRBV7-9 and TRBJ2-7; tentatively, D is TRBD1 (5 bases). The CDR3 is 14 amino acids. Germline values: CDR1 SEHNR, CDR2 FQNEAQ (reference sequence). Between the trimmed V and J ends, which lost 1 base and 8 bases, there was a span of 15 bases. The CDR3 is CASSLGGPTPQQYF. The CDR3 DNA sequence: TGTGCCAGCAGCTTAGGGGGCCCTACCCCGCAGCAGTACTTC.

In nucleotides, the CDR3 is TGTGCCAGCAGTTTATGGGACAGAACCTACGAGCAGTACTTC. It encodes CASSLWDRTYEQYF. V gene TRBV12-3 or TRBV12-4 combines with J gene TRBJ2-7; 7 nucleotides align to TRBD1. V shed 2 bases, J shed 2 bases, and the junction held 3 bases outside the gene matches. This CDR3 contains 14 residues.

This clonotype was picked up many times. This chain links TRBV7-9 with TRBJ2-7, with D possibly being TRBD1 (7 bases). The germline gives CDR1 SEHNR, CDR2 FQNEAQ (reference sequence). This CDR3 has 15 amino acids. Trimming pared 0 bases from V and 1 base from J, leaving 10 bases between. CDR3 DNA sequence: TGTGCCAGCAGCTTAGCCCAGGGGGGATCCTACGAGCAGTACTTC. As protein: CASSLAQGGSYEQYF.

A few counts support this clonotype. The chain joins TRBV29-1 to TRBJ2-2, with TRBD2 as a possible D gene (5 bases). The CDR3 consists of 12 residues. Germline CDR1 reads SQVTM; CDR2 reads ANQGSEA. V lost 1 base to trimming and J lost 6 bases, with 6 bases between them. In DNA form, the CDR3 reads TGCAGCGTTGAAGGGGGAGCCGGGGAGCTGTTTTTT. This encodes CSVEGGAGELFF.

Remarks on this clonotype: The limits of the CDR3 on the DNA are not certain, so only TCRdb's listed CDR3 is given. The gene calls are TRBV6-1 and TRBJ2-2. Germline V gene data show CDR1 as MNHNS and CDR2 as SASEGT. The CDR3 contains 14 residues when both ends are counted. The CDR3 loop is CASTPQETGELFFF.

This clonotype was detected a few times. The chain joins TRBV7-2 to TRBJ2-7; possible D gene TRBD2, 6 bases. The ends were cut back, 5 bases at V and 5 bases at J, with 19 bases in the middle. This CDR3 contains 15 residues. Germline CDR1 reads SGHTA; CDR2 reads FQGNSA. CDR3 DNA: TGTGCCAGCAGCACTTGGGGGGTACATTCGAACGAGCAGTACTTC. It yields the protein CASSTWGVHSNEQYF.

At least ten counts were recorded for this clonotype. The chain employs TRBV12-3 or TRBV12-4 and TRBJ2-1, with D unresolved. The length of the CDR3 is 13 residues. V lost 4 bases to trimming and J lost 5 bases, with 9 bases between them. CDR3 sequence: CASSSLGNNEQFF. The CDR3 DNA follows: TGTGCCAGCAGTTCGCTAGGAAACAATGAGCAGTTCTTC.

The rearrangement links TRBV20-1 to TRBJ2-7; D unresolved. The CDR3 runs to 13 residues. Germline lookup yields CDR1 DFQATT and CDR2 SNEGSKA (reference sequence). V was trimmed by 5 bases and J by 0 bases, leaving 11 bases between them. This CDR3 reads CSAHTGFSYEQYF. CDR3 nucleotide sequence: TGCAGTGCTCATACGGGCTTCTCCTACGAGCAGTACTTC.

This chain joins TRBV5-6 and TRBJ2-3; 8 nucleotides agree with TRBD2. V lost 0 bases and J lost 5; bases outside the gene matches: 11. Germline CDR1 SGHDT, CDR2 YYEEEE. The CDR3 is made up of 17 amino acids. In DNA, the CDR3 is TGTGCCAGCAGCTTGGATTGGAGCGGGAGAGCGGGAGATACGCAGTATTTT. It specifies CASSLDWSGRAGDTQYF.

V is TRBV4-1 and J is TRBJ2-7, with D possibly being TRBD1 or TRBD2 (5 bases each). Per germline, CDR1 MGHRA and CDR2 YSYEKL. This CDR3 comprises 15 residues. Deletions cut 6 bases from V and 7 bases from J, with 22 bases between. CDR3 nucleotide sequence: TGCGCCAGCAGAATGGGACCTCAGGTCGACGTGGAGCAGTACTTC. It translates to CASRMGPQVDVEQYF.

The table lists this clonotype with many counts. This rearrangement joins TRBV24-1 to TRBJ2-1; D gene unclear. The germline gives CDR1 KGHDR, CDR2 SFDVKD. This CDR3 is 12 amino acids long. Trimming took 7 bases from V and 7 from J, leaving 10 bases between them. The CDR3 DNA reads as TGTGCCACCAGCGACGGGTGGAATGAGCAGTTCTTC. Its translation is CATSDGWNEQFF.

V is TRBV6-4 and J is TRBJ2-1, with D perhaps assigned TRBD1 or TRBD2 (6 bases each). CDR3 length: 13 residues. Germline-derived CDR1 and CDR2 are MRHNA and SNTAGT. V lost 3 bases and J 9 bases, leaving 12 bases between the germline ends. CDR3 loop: CASSEGGLFEQFF. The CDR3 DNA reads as TGTGCCAGCAGTGAAGGGGGACTCTTTGAGCAGTTCTTC.

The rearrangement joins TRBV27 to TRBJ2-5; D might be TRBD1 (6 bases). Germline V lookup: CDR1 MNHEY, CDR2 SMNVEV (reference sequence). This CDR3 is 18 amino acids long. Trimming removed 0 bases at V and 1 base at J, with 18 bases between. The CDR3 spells CASSLSGPGQSLQETQYF. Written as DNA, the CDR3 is TGTGCCAGCAGTTTATCGGGGCCCGGACAGAGTCTCCAAGAGACCCAGTACTTC.

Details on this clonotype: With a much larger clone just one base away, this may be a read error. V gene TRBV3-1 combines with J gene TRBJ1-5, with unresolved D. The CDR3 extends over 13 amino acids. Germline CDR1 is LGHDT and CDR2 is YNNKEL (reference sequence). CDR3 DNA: TGTGCCAGCAGCCAAGTTTCGGATCAGCCCCAGCAATTT. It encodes CASSQVSDQPQQF.

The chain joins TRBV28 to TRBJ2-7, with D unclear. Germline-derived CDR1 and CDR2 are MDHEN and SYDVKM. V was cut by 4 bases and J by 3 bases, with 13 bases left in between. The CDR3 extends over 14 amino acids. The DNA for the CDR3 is TGTGCCAGCAGTTCCCCCTCCCGCAGCTACGAGCAGTACTTC. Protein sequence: CASSSPSRSYEQYF.

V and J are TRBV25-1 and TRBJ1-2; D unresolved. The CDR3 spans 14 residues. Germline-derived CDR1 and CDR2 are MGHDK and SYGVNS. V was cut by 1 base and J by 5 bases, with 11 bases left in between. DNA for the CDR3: TGTGCCAGCAGTGAATCCCCCAAAGGGTATGGCTACACCTTC. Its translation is CASSESPKGYGYTF.

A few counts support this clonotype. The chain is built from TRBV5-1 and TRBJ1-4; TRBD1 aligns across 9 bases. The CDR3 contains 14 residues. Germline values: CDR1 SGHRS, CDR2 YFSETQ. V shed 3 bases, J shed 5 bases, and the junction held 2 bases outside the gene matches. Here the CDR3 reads CASSSGTGNEKLFF. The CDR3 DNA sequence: TGCGCCAGCAGCTCCGGGACAGGGAATGAAAAACTGTTTTTT. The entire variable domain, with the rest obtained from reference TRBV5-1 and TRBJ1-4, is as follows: KAGVTQTPRYLIKTRGQQVTLSCSPISGHRSVSWYQQTPGQGLQFLFEYFSETQRNKGNFPGRFSGRQFSNSRSEMNVSTLELGDSALYLCASSSGTGNEKLFFGSGTQLSVL.

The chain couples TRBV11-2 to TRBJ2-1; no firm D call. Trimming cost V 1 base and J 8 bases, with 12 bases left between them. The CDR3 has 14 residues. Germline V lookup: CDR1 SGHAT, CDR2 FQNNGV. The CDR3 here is CASSLGLGKDEQFF. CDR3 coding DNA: TGTGCCAGCAGCTTAGGGTTAGGGAAGGATGAGCAGTTCTTC.

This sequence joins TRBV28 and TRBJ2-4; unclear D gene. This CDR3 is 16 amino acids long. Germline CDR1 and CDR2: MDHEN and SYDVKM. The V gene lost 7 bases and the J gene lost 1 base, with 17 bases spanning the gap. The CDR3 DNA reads TGTGCCAGCACAAGCCCATTAACAGATGCCAAAAACATTCAGTACTTC. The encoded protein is CASTSPLTDAKNIQYF.